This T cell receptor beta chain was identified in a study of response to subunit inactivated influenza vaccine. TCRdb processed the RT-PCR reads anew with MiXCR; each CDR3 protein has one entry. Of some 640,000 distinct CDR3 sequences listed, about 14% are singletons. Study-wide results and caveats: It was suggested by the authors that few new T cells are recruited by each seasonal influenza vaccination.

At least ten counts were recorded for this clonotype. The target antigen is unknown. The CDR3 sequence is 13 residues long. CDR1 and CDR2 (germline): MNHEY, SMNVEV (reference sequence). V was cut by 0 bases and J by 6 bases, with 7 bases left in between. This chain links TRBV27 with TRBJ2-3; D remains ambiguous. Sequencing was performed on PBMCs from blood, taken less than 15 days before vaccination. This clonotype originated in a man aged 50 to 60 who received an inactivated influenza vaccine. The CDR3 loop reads CASSLSFGDTQYF. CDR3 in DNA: TGTGCCAGCAGTTTATCGTTCGGGGATACGCAGTATTTT.